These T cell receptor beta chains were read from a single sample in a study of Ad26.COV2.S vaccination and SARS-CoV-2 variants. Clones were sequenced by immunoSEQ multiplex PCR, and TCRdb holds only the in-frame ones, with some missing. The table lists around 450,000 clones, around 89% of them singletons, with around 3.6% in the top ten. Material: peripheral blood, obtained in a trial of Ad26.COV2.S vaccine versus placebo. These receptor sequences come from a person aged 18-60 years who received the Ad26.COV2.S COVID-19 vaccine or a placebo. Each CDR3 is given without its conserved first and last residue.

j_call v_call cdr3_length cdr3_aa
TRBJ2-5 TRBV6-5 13 ASIPGLAGWETQY
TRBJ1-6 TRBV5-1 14 ASSQFPGRGNSPLH
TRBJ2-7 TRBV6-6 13 ASRPEGGFSYEQY
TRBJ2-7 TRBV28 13 ASSKWGQRSYEQY
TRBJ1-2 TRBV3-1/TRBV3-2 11 ASSPRSFYGYT
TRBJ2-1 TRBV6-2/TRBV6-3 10 ASSSSRNEQF
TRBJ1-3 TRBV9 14 ASSFLGTDSGNTIY
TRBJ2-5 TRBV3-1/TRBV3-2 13 ASSRWGGAGETQY
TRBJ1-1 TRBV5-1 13 ASSRTGLGLAEAF
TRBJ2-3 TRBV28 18 ASSLSGTGSLARFADTQY
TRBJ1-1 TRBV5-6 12 ASSLGLRHSEAF
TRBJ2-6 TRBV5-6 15 ASSPGTGGSGANVLT
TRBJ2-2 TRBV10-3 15 AISYRGQGRGSGELF
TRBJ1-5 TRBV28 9 ASSGHQPQH
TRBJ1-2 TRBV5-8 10 ASSFRGYGYT
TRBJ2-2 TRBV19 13 ASWPDPDGVGELF
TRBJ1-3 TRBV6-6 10 ATQGGRGTIY
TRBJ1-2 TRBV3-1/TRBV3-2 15 ASSQDRGTGTNYGYT
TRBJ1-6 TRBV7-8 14 ASSLGWGSNNSPLH
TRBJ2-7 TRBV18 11 ASSRTGGYEQY
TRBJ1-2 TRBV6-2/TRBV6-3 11 ASGQGIGYGYT
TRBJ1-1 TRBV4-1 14 ASSHSPGTGNTEAF
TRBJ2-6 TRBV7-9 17 ASSRPHRDRGSGANVLT
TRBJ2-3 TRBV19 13 ASSTDRGATDTQY
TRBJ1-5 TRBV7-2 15 ASSLAGWSGPKQPQH
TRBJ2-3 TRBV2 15 ASSEVGEAGGLDTQY
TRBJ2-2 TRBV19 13 ASRLGQTNTGELF
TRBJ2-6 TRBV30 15 ASTDRPANSGANVLT
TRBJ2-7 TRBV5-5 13 ASSLTGTSAYEQY
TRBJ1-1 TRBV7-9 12 ASSPDRMNTEAF
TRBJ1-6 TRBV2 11 ASRILVNSPLH
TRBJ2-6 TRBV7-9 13 ASSLVGSGANVLT
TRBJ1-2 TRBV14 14 ASSQQPGQGVYGYT
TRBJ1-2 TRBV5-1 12 ASSWDTPPDGYT
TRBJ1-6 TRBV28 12 ASSLTGGRSPLH
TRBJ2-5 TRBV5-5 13 ASSAGQGDRETQY
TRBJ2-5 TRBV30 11 AWSLGYQETQY
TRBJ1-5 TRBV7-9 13 ASSPDRVSNQPQH
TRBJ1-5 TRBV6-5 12 ASSEGGSNQPQH
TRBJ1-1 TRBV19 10 ASSIGAYEAF
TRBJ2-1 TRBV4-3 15 ASSQDPWGGGAGEQF